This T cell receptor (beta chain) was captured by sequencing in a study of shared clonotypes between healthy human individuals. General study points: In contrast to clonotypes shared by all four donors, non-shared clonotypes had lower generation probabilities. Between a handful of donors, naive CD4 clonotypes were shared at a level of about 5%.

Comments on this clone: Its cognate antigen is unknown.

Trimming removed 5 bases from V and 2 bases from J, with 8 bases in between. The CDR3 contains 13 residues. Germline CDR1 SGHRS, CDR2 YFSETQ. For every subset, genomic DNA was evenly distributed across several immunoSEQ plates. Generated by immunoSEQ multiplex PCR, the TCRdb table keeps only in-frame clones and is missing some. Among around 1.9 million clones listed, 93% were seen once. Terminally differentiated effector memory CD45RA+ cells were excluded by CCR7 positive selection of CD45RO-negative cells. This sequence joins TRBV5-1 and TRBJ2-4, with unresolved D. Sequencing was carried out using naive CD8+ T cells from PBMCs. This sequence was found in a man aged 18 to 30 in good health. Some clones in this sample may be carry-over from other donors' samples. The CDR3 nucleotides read TGCGCCAGCAGGGGAAGAACCAAAAACATTCAGTACTTC. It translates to CASRGRTKNIQYF.